This T cell receptor beta chain stems from a study of TIL therapy for anti-PD-1-resistant metastatic lung cancer. Sequencing used immunoSEQ v3. Sequencing used immunoSEQ multiplex PCR; TCRdb keeps in-frame clones, though not all of them. This table holds about 53,000 clones, roughly 80% found once. The table lists this clone with a count of one. Trimming shortened V by 2 bases and J by 4 bases, and 18 bases separated the two germline ends. CDR1 is MNHEY, CDR2 SMNVEV, per germline (reference sequence). The CDR3 totals 16 residues. Time point defined: pre-treatment sample, taken before nivolumab and TIL therapy. Enrollment ran from October 2017 to early 2020.

The sequencing here drew on blood, taken at baseline. This chain links TRBV27 with TRBJ2-7; TRBD2 might be the D (5 bases). This receptor was obtained from a person aged 25-85 years with non-small cell lung cancer. The DNA of the CDR3 is TGTGCCAGCAGTTTAGGGATAAGCGGAGGTGGTTACGAGCAGTACTTC. It codes for CASSLGISGGGYEQYF.